The rows below give T cell receptor beta chains drawn from one sample of a study of blood T cell repertoires in COVID-19. Produced via immunoSEQ multiplex PCR; TCRdb's table is partial and in-frame only. The sample shows around 60,000 clones, approximately 77% of them seen only once. The sequenced material came from peripheral blood. Every receptor here comes from a human donor in a cohort sampled during active COVID-19. Both conserved end residues are part of each CDR3. D genes are given only for firm matches. Where a row states a size, it is once, few, many or the class of an expanded clone; other rows omit it.

- TRBJ1-1 TRBV19 - CASSREGGYTEAFF TGTGCCAGTAGTAGGGAGGGGGGTTACACTGAAGCTTTCTTT
- TRBJ2-7 TRBV20-1 - CSASPTYEQYF TGCAGTGCTAGCCCAACCTACGAGCAGTACTTC
- TRBJ1-1 TRBV6-5 few CASSFKLNTEAFF TGTGCCAGCAGTTTTAAGCTGAACACTGAAGCTTTCTTT
- TRBJ1-1 TRBV5-6 - CASSFSHEAFF TGTGCCAGCAGCTTCTCACATGAAGCTTTCTTT
TRBD1 TRBJ1-1 TRBV7-2 - CASSLGLNRGYGTEAFF TGTGCCAGCAGCTTAGGGTTGAACAGGGGATATGGGACTGAAGCTTTCTTT
- TRBJ1-1 TRBV15 - CATSRGNTEAFF TGTGCCACCTCCAGGGGGAACACTGAAGCTTTCTTT
TRBD2 TRBJ2-7 TRBV27 many CASSVGTSGTYEQYF TGTGCCAGCAGTGTTGGGACTAGCGGGACGTACGAGCAGTACTTC
- TRBJ1-3 TRBV3-1/TRBV3-2 - CASSRGGSLLRGNTIYF TGTGCCAGCAGCCGTGGAGGGAGCTTGCTGCGTGGAAACACCATATATTTT
- TRBJ1-1 TRBV9 once CASSVGASNTEAFF TGTGCCAGCAGCGTAGGGGCCTCGAACACTGAAGCTTTCTTT
TRBD1 TRBJ1-4 TRBV29-1 - CSVSGQGGFGEKLFF TGCAGCGTTTCCGGACAGGGGGGGTTTGGTGAAAAACTGTTTTTT
- TRBJ2-7 TRBV30 few CAWMEGQSYEQYF TGTGCCTGGATGGAGGGACAGTCCTACGAGCAGTACTTC
- TRBJ2-3 TRBV19 - CASSPDSDTQYF TGTGCCAGTAGTCCAGACTCAGATACGCAGTATTTT
- TRBJ2-2 TRBV4-1 - CASSQVQDSGTLYTGELFF TGCGCCAGCAGCCAAGTCCAGGACTCCGGGACACTCTACACCGGGGAGCTGTTTTTT
- TRBJ1-1 TRBV2 once CASVMNTEAFF TGTGCCAGCGTCATGAACACTGAAGCTTTCTTT
- TRBJ2-5 TRBV10-1 - CASSAGLRHETQYF TGCGCCAGCAGTGCCGGTTTGCGACATGAGACCCAGTACTTC
- TRBJ1-3 TRBV6-1 few CASSEGTLGGNTIYF TGTGCCAGCAGTGAGGGGACTCTTGGAGGAAACACCATATATTTT
TRBD1 TRBJ2-5 TRBV19 - CASSIGQGIQETQYF TGTGCCAGTAGTATAGGACAGGGGATACAAGAGACCCAGTACTTC
- TRBJ1-1 TRBV12-5 - CASGSRAVYGMNTEAFF TGTGCTAGTGGTTCCCGGGCGGTCTACGGGATGAACACTGAAGCTTTCTTT
TRBD1 TRBJ1-4 TRBV18 few CASSPIQGAGEKLFF TGTGCCAGCTCACCCATCCAGGGGGCGGGTGAAAAACTGTTTTTT
TRBD2 TRBJ2-2 TRBV15 - CATSREAGGNTGELFF TGTGCCACCAGCAGAGAGGCGGGGGGGAACACCGGGGAGCTGTTTTTT
- TRBJ2-7 TRBV10-3 once CAISLGTDYEQYF TGTGCCATCAGTTTGGGGACTGATTACGAGCAGTACTTC
- TRBJ2-7 TRBV5-6 few CASSLGSGSSWYEQYF TGTGCCAGCAGCTTGGGTTCCGGGAGCTCTTGGTACGAGCAGTACTTC
TRBD2 TRBJ2-1 TRBV7-8 - CASSLVEAGGYNEQFF TGTGCCAGCAGCTTGGTCGAAGCGGGGGGATACAATGAGCAGTTCTTC
- TRBJ2-7 TRBV5-1 few CASSLWGGVTYEQYF TGCGCCAGCAGCTTATGGGGCGGGGTTACCTACGAGCAGTACTTC
TRBD1 TRBJ2-1 TRBV12-3/TRBV12-4 - CASSLTGGEQFF TGTGCCAGCAGCTTAACAGGGGGTGAGCAGTTCTTC
- TRBJ1-2 TRBV4-1 - CASSLTAGEDGYTF TGCGCCAGCAGCCTCACAGCAGGGGAAGACGGCTACACCTTC